This is a list of T cell receptor beta chains from one sample in a study of technical replicates of blood from several donors. The repertoire was sequenced with immunoSEQ multiplex PCR; TCRdb's copy has only in-frame clones and lacks some. The table records about 83,000 clones, around 96% of them present only once. The specimen was T cells isolated from PBMCs. These receptors came from a human donor in good health. The CDR3 runs from the conserved cysteine through the conserved F or W. A D gene is named only where the DNA matches it firmly. A clone size is listed for some rows: how often the clone was seen (once, few, many), or a class if it is expanded.

d_call	v_call	clone_size	j_call	cdr3_aa	cdr3_nt
TRBD2	TRBV5-4	NA	TRBJ2-7	CASSHVSGAGYEQYF	TGTGCCAGCAGCCACGTAAGCGGGGCCGGCTACGAGCAGTACTTC
NA	TRBV6-6	NA	TRBJ2-2	CASSYPTGSNTGELFF	TGTGCCAGCAGTTACCCCACAGGCTCGAACACCGGGGAGCTGTTTTTT
NA	TRBV11-3	NA	TRBJ2-6	CASSYGEGLGANVLTF	TGTGCCAGCAGCTACGGGGAAGGGCTAGGGGCCAACGTCCTGACTTTC
NA	TRBV19	NA	TRBJ1-6	CASSMGWGLSPLHF	TGTGCCAGTAGTATGGGATGGGGCCTCTCACCCCTCCACTTT
NA	TRBV6-1	once	TRBJ2-4	CASSGDWGYIQYF	TGTGCCAGCAGTGGGGACTGGGGTTACATTCAGTACTTC
NA	TRBV6-6	NA	TRBJ2-3	CASTSPSGDTQYF	TGTGCCAGCACCTCACCCTCGGGGGATACGCAGTATTTT
NA	TRBV14	NA	TRBJ1-1	CASSQRPGFSLMNTEAFF	TGTGCCAGCAGCCAAAGACCGGGTTTCTCCCTCATGAACACTGAAGCTTTCTTT
NA	TRBV6-1	NA	TRBJ2-5	CASSEAGGKETQYF	TGTGCCAGCAGTGAAGCGGGAGGAAAAGAGACCCAGTACTTC
NA	TRBV2	NA	TRBJ1-2	CASSESAYGYTF	TGTGCCAGCAGTGAAAGTGCGTATGGCTACACCTTC
TRBD1	TRBV9	NA	TRBJ1-1	CASSVRDSMNTEAFF	TGTGCCAGCAGCGTTCGGGACAGCATGAACACTGAAGCTTTCTTT
NA	TRBV7-9	NA	TRBJ2-7	CASSLSDLPSYEQYF	TGTGCCAGCAGCTTAAGTGACTTGCCTTCCTACGAGCAGTACTTC
NA	TRBV19	NA	TRBJ2-1	CASSIGGGAIEQFF	TGTGCCAGTAGTATAGGTGGGGGGGCGATTGAGCAGTTCTTC
NA	TRBV13	NA	TRBJ2-3	CASSSLARGGADTQYF	TGTGCCAGCAGCTCCCTCGCGCGGGGCGGGGCAGATACGCAGTATTTT
TRBD2	TRBV6-1	NA	TRBJ2-3	CASSGMGLATTDTQYF	TGTGCCAGCAGTGGTATGGGACTAGCGACCACAGATACGCAGTATTTT
NA	TRBV6-1	NA	TRBJ2-7	CASSELRMDEQYF	TGTGCCAGCAGTGAATTGAGAATGGACGAGCAGTACTTC
NA	TRBV5-6	NA	TRBJ2-5	CASSLALALTWKTQYF	TGTGCCAGCAGCTTGGCCTTGGCACTAACGTGGAAGACCCAGTACTTC
TRBD1	TRBV4-1	few	TRBJ1-5	CASSHGQGARSNQPQHF	TGCGCCAGCAGCCATGGACAGGGGGCGCGGAGCAATCAGCCCCAGCATTTT
TRBD2	TRBV4-1	NA	TRBJ2-7	CASSQEWRTSVYEQYF	TGCGCCAGCAGCCAAGAGTGGAGGACTAGCGTCTACGAGCAGTACTTC
TRBD2	TRBV30	NA	TRBJ2-3	CAWSYERGKDTQYF	TGTGCCTGGAGTTACGAGCGGGGAAAGGATACGCAGTATTTT
TRBD1	TRBV6-4	NA	TRBJ1-6	CASSRFPTVTGEQDSPLHF	TGTGCCAGCAGTAGATTTCCCACGGTAACAGGGGAGCAGGATTCACCCCTCCACTTT
NA	TRBV2	NA	TRBJ2-1	CASRDPGENEQFF	TGTGCCAGCCGGGACCCGGGGGAGAATGAGCAGTTCTTC
NA	TRBV10-3	once	TRBJ1-2	CAISDTEVYGYTF	TGTGCCATCAGTGATACAGAAGTCTATGGCTACACCTTC
TRBD1	TRBV14	once	TRBJ2-7	CASSQEGTGGFEQYF	TGTGCCAGCAGCCAAGAAGGGACAGGAGGCTTCGAGCAGTACTTC
TRBD1	TRBV11-3	NA	TRBJ1-2	CASSPQGVGRGEYGYTF	TGTGCCAGCAGCCCCCAAGGCGTTGGCAGGGGGGAATATGGCTACACCTTC
TRBD2	TRBV2	NA	TRBJ2-7	CASSEAGGDEQYF	TGTGCCAGCAGTGAAGCGGGGGGGGACGAGCAGTACTTC
NA	TRBV19	NA	TRBJ2-1	CASTFLNEQFF	TGTGCCAGTACGTTTCTTAATGAGCAGTTCTTC
TRBD2	TRBV29-1	NA	TRBJ2-5	CSVESRLAAMETQYF	TGCAGCGTTGAATCGAGACTAGCGGCAATGGAGACCCAGTACTTC
NA	TRBV7-6	NA	TRBJ2-1	CASSQGRGWGKQFF	TGTGCCAGCAGCCAGGGTCGTGGGTGGGGTAAGCAGTTCTTC
NA	TRBV5-6	NA	TRBJ2-5	CASSFGVGVLAQYF	TGTGCCAGCAGCTTTGGTGTAGGGGTTTTGGCCCAGTACTTC
NA	TRBV9	once	TRBJ2-5	CASSTGSVSLQETQYF	TGTGCCAGCAGCACCGGGTCCGTATCCCTCCAAGAGACCCAGTACTTC
NA	TRBV5-6	NA	TRBJ1-6	CASNTLGTSLRPLHF	TGTGCCAGCAACACCTTAGGGACATCGCTTAGGCCCCTCCACTTT
TRBD1	TRBV15	NA	TRBJ2-7	CATSGVTGVREQYF	TGTGCCACCAGCGGGGTTACAGGGGTTCGCGAGCAGTACTTC
NA	TRBV6-6	NA	TRBJ2-3	CASSPGLAKYF	TGTGCCAGCAGCCCAGGCCTAGCGAAGTATTTT
TRBD1	TRBV2	NA	TRBJ2-7	CASSVKGAVYEQYF	TGTGCCAGCAGTGTGAAGGGGGCGGTGTACGAGCAGTACTTC
NA	TRBV4-1	NA	TRBJ2-1	CASSLAVSSYNEQFF	TGCGCCAGCAGCTTAGCTGTAAGCTCCTACAATGAGCAGTTCTTC
NA	TRBV2	few	TRBJ1-5	CATSLEQSNQPQHF	TGTGCCACCTCCCTGGAGCAGAGCAATCAGCCCCAGCATTTT
NA	TRBV28	NA	TRBJ1-1	CASSPYGGDTEAFF	TGTGCCAGCAGTCCCTATGGGGGGGACACTGAAGCTTTCTTT
TRBD1	TRBV5-1	NA	TRBJ1-2	CASSIGQGFGYTF	TGCGCCAGCAGCATCGGACAGGGGTTTGGCTACACCTTC